These T cell receptor beta chains were read from a single sample in a study of T cell responses to AZD1222 COVID-19 vaccine. Repertoires were generated with immunoSEQ multiplex PCR, while TCRdb's copy carries only in-frame clones and drops some. The sample holds around 130,000 clones, about 93% seen once. The source material was peripheral blood, sampled on day 0 of AZD1222 vaccination. The receptors were sampled from an adult in good health. CDR3s include the opening cysteine and the closing phenylalanine or tryptophan. Each record gives: D gene, J gene, clone size, V gene, CDR3 length, CDR3 protein, CDR3 DNA. A D gene is named only where the DNA matches it firmly. Size tells how often a clone was seen (once, few, many) or the class of an expanded clone, and some rows leave it out.

d_call: NA
j_call: TRBJ2-1
clone_size: few
v_call: TRBV7-9
cdr3_length: 13
cdr3_aa: CASSSLRGNEQFF
cdr3_nt: TGTGCCAGCAGCTCACTAAGGGGCAATGAGCAGTTCTTC

d_call: NA
j_call: TRBJ1-2
clone_size: NA
v_call: TRBV12-3/TRBV12-4
cdr3_length: 12
cdr3_aa: CASYGHEDGYTF
cdr3_nt: TGTGCCAGCTATGGGCATGAGGATGGCTACACCTTC

d_call: NA
j_call: TRBJ2-7
clone_size: NA
v_call: TRBV20-1
cdr3_length: 9
cdr3_aa: CSARDEQYF
cdr3_nt: TGCAGTGCTAGAGACGAGCAGTACTTC

d_call: NA
j_call: TRBJ1-1
clone_size: NA
v_call: TRBV10-3
cdr3_length: 15
cdr3_aa: CAISESNGQNTEAFF
cdr3_nt: TGTGCCATCAGTGAGTCGAATGGACAGAACACTGAAGCTTTCTTT

d_call: NA
j_call: TRBJ2-4
clone_size: NA
v_call: TRBV19
cdr3_length: 16
cdr3_aa: CASSIIGQSSKNIQYF
cdr3_nt: TGTGCCAGTAGTATAATCGGACAGTCTAGCAAAAACATTCAGTACTTC

d_call: NA
j_call: TRBJ2-5
clone_size: NA
v_call: TRBV5-5
cdr3_length: 13
cdr3_aa: CASSSPLDETQYF
cdr3_nt: TGTGCCAGCAGCAGCCCCCTTGATGAGACCCAGTACTTC

d_call: NA
j_call: TRBJ2-3
clone_size: NA
v_call: TRBV27
cdr3_length: 13
cdr3_aa: CASWEFGTDTQYF
cdr3_nt: TGTGCCAGCTGGGAGTTTGGCACAGATACGCAGTATTTT

d_call: NA
j_call: TRBJ2-1
clone_size: NA
v_call: TRBV7-3
cdr3_length: 15
cdr3_aa: CASSLSGPSYNEQFF
cdr3_nt: TGTGCCAGCAGCTTAAGCGGACCCTCCTACAATGAGCAGTTCTTC

d_call: NA
j_call: TRBJ2-1
clone_size: NA
v_call: TRBV27
cdr3_length: 12
cdr3_aa: CASSSGINEQFF
cdr3_nt: TGTGCCAGCAGTTCAGGAATCAATGAGCAGTTCTTC

d_call: TRBD2
j_call: TRBJ2-1
clone_size: NA
v_call: TRBV27
cdr3_length: 14
cdr3_aa: CASSLYGREVEQFF
cdr3_nt: TGTGCCAGCAGTTTATACGGGAGGGAAGTTGAGCAGTTCTTC

d_call: NA
j_call: TRBJ2-1
clone_size: NA
v_call: TRBV12-3/TRBV12-4
cdr3_length: 12
cdr3_aa: CASSLVANEQFF
cdr3_nt: TGTGCCAGCAGTTTAGTGGCGAATGAGCAGTTCTTC

d_call: NA
j_call: TRBJ1-5
clone_size: NA
v_call: TRBV7-6
cdr3_length: 15
cdr3_aa: CASSPGAYSNQPQHF
cdr3_nt: TGTGCCAGCAGTCCGGGGGCTTATAGCAATCAGCCCCAGCATTTT

d_call: TRBD1
j_call: TRBJ2-1
clone_size: NA
v_call: TRBV11-3
cdr3_length: 15
cdr3_aa: CASSSGQGRYNEQFF
cdr3_nt: TGTGCCAGCAGCTCCGGACAGGGGAGATACAATGAGCAGTTCTTC

d_call: TRBD1
j_call: TRBJ2-1
clone_size: NA
v_call: TRBV3-1/TRBV3-2
cdr3_length: 14
cdr3_aa: CASSSGQGYNEQFF
cdr3_nt: TGTGCCAGCAGCTCCGGACAGGGGTACAATGAGCAGTTCTTC

d_call: NA
j_call: TRBJ1-3
clone_size: NA
v_call: TRBV6-5
cdr3_length: 14
cdr3_aa: CAGRRTIIGDTIYF
cdr3_nt: TGTGCCGGCAGAAGGACCATCATCGGAGACACCATATATTTT

d_call: TRBD1
j_call: TRBJ1-1
clone_size: once
v_call: TRBV18
cdr3_length: 18
cdr3_aa: CASSPLPGQGARTTEAFF
cdr3_nt: TGTGCCAGCTCACCTCTACCCGGACAGGGGGCAAGAACCACTGAAGCTTTCTTT

d_call: TRBD1
j_call: TRBJ2-1
clone_size: NA
v_call: TRBV18
cdr3_length: 16
cdr3_aa: CASSPPRGTTYNEQFF
cdr3_nt: TGTGCCAGCTCGCCCCCCAGGGGGACGACCTACAATGAGCAGTTCTTC

d_call: TRBD1
j_call: TRBJ1-5
clone_size: NA
v_call: TRBV28
cdr3_length: 16
cdr3_aa: CASRFTRTGYNQPQHF
cdr3_nt: TGTGCCAGCAGATTTACCCGGACAGGATACAATCAGCCCCAGCATTTT

d_call: NA
j_call: TRBJ1-5
clone_size: NA
v_call: TRBV2
cdr3_length: 14
cdr3_aa: CASSEGGAGQPQHF
cdr3_nt: TGTGCCAGCAGTGAGGGAGGGGCGGGTCAGCCCCAGCATTTT

d_call: NA
j_call: TRBJ1-5
clone_size: NA
v_call: TRBV18
cdr3_length: 15
cdr3_aa: CASSPDTYSNQPQHF
cdr3_nt: TGTGCCAGCTCACCAGACACTTATAGCAATCAGCCCCAGCATTTT

d_call: TRBD1
j_call: TRBJ2-2
clone_size: NA
v_call: TRBV7-2
cdr3_length: 15
cdr3_aa: CASSLGPGGFGELFF
cdr3_nt: TGTGCCAGCAGCTTAGGCCCAGGGGGTTTCGGGGAGCTGTTTTTT

d_call: TRBD1
j_call: TRBJ1-2
clone_size: NA
v_call: TRBV5-8
cdr3_length: 14
cdr3_aa: CASSDRDRVVGYTF
cdr3_nt: TGTGCCAGCAGCGACCGGGACAGGGTTGTCGGCTACACCTTC

d_call: TRBD1
j_call: TRBJ1-2
clone_size: NA
v_call: TRBV2
cdr3_length: 15
cdr3_aa: CASRALQGELYGYTF
cdr3_nt: TGTGCCAGCAGGGCACTCCAGGGGGAACTCTATGGCTACACCTTC

d_call: NA
j_call: TRBJ1-5
clone_size: NA
v_call: TRBV2
cdr3_length: 15
cdr3_aa: CASSEARRGFQPQHF
cdr3_nt: TGTGCCAGCAGTGAAGCGCGCAGGGGATTTCAGCCCCAGCATTTT

d_call: TRBD2
j_call: TRBJ2-3
clone_size: NA
v_call: TRBV5-8
cdr3_length: 13
cdr3_aa: CASKLAETDTQYF
cdr3_nt: TGTGCCAGCAAGCTAGCGGAGACAGATACGCAGTATTTT

d_call: NA
j_call: TRBJ2-1
clone_size: NA
v_call: TRBV7-8
cdr3_length: 13
cdr3_aa: CASSRSALNEQFF
cdr3_nt: TGTGCCAGCAGCCGAAGTGCCCTCAATGAGCAGTTCTTC

d_call: NA
j_call: TRBJ1-5
clone_size: NA
v_call: TRBV6-5
cdr3_length: 16
cdr3_aa: CASSYTGPFSNQPQHF
cdr3_nt: TGTGCCAGCAGTTACACAGGGCCTTTCTCAAATCAGCCCCAGCATTTT

d_call: NA
j_call: TRBJ2-1
clone_size: NA
v_call: TRBV7-9
cdr3_length: 16
cdr3_aa: CASSSVLTLRYNEQFF
cdr3_nt: TGTGCCAGCAGCTCGGTATTAACTTTAAGGTACAATGAGCAGTTCTTC

d_call: NA
j_call: TRBJ1-1
clone_size: NA
v_call: TRBV2
cdr3_length: 15
cdr3_aa: CASRMRPPLVSEAFF
cdr3_nt: TGTGCCAGCAGGATGAGACCTCCCTTAGTGAGTGAAGCTTTCTTT

d_call: TRBD2
j_call: TRBJ2-5
clone_size: NA
v_call: TRBV30
cdr3_length: 15
cdr3_aa: CAWKALAGRGVPQYF
cdr3_nt: TGTGCCTGGAAGGCGCTAGCGGGCCGGGGTGTGCCCCAGTACTTC

d_call: NA
j_call: TRBJ1-5
clone_size: few
v_call: TRBV3-1/TRBV3-2
cdr3_length: 14
cdr3_aa: CASSQTTGNQPQHF
cdr3_nt: TGTGCCAGCAGCCAAACAACAGGCAATCAGCCCCAGCATTTT

d_call: NA
j_call: TRBJ1-1
clone_size: NA
v_call: TRBV27
cdr3_length: 15
cdr3_aa: CASNLLGNTNTEAFF
cdr3_nt: TGTGCCAGCAATTTACTAGGGAACACGAACACTGAAGCTTTCTTT

d_call: NA
j_call: TRBJ1-1
clone_size: NA
v_call: TRBV7-2
cdr3_length: 14
cdr3_aa: CASSLAGGNTEAFF
cdr3_nt: TGTGCCAGCAGCTTAGCGGGCGGGAACACTGAAGCTTTCTTT

d_call: NA
j_call: TRBJ2-7
clone_size: NA
v_call: TRBV7-2
cdr3_length: 13
cdr3_aa: CASTSGGPYEQYF
cdr3_nt: TGTGCCAGCACCTCTGGGGGCCCCTACGAGCAGTACTTC

d_call: NA
j_call: TRBJ2-2
clone_size: NA
v_call: TRBV6-5
cdr3_length: 15
cdr3_aa: CASNRPDRETGELFF
cdr3_nt: TGTGCCAGCAATCGTCCGGATCGTGAAACCGGGGAGCTGTTTTTT

d_call: NA
j_call: TRBJ2-7
clone_size: NA
v_call: TRBV11-2
cdr3_length: 12
cdr3_aa: CASSLDRYEQYF
cdr3_nt: TGTGCCAGCAGCTTAGATAGGTACGAGCAGTACTTC

d_call: NA
j_call: TRBJ1-1
clone_size: NA
v_call: TRBV5-1
cdr3_length: 12
cdr3_aa: CASSLVNTEAFF
cdr3_nt: TGCGCCAGCAGCTTAGTGAACACTGAAGCTTTCTTT

d_call: NA
j_call: TRBJ1-5
clone_size: NA
v_call: TRBV5-5
cdr3_length: 13
cdr3_aa: CASSLDSNQPQHF
cdr3_nt: TGTGCCAGCAGCTTGGACAGTAATCAGCCCCAGCATTTT

d_call: NA
j_call: TRBJ2-1
clone_size: NA
v_call: TRBV6-2/TRBV6-3
cdr3_length: 14
cdr3_aa: CASTPRRINNEQFF
cdr3_nt: TGTGCCAGCACCCCCCGTCGGATCAACAATGAGCAGTTCTTC

d_call: NA
j_call: TRBJ1-2
clone_size: NA
v_call: TRBV6-5
cdr3_length: 14
cdr3_aa: CASGGAGSNYGYTF
cdr3_nt: TGTGCCAGCGGCGGGGCAGGGTCTAACTATGGCTACACCTTC

d_call: TRBD1
j_call: TRBJ2-7
clone_size: once
v_call: TRBV4-1
cdr3_length: 15
cdr3_aa: CASSQFGTGTYEQYF
cdr3_nt: TGCGCCAGCAGCCAGTTCGGGACAGGGACCTACGAGCAGTACTTC

d_call: NA
j_call: TRBJ1-1
clone_size: NA
v_call: TRBV6-2/TRBV6-3
cdr3_length: 18
cdr3_aa: CASSPGFTGWGSNTEAFF
cdr3_nt: TGTGCCAGCAGTCCCGGATTTACAGGGTGGGGGTCGAACACTGAAGCTTTCTTT

d_call: NA
j_call: TRBJ2-7
clone_size: once
v_call: TRBV12-3/TRBV12-4
cdr3_length: 13
cdr3_aa: CASSPPGSHEQYF
cdr3_nt: TGTGCCAGCAGTCCTCCAGGGAGTCACGAGCAGTACTTC

d_call: TRBD2
j_call: TRBJ2-7
clone_size: NA
v_call: TRBV6-1
cdr3_length: 14
cdr3_aa: CASSEAGGRGEQYF
cdr3_nt: TGTGCCAGCAGTGAAGCGGGCGGGAGAGGCGAGCAGTACTTC

d_call: TRBD1
j_call: TRBJ1-2
clone_size: NA
v_call: TRBV2
cdr3_length: 15
cdr3_aa: CASTWQSGQGVGYTF
cdr3_nt: TGTGCCAGCACCTGGCAGTCGGGACAGGGGGTTGGCTACACCTTC

d_call: NA
j_call: TRBJ2-3
clone_size: NA
v_call: TRBV24-1
cdr3_length: 15
cdr3_aa: CATSDSGAGADTQYF
cdr3_nt: TGTGCCACCAGTGATTCGGGCGCAGGGGCCGATACGCAGTATTTT

d_call: NA
j_call: TRBJ2-3
clone_size: NA
v_call: TRBV19
cdr3_length: 15
cdr3_aa: CASSRGGEGIGTQYF
cdr3_nt: TGTGCCAGTAGTAGAGGGGGAGAGGGGATCGGTACGCAGTATTTT

d_call: TRBD2
j_call: TRBJ2-7
clone_size: NA
v_call: TRBV14
cdr3_length: 15
cdr3_aa: CASSQSSGLTYEQYF
cdr3_nt: TGTGCCAGCAGCCAATCTAGCGGCCTGACCTACGAGCAGTACTTC

d_call: TRBD1
j_call: TRBJ2-6
clone_size: NA
v_call: TRBV2
cdr3_length: 18
cdr3_aa: CASSELGQGNSGANVLTF
cdr3_nt: TGTGCCAGCAGTGAGTTAGGACAGGGCAACTCTGGGGCCAACGTCCTGACTTTC

d_call: NA
j_call: TRBJ2-1
clone_size: NA
v_call: TRBV6-5
cdr3_length: 15
cdr3_aa: CASSYIAALYNEQFF
cdr3_nt: TGTGCCAGCAGTTACATTGCGGCACTTTACAATGAGCAGTTCTTC

d_call: TRBD2
j_call: TRBJ2-1
clone_size: NA
v_call: TRBV7-9
cdr3_length: 17
cdr3_aa: CASSPPGGGEGYNEQFF
cdr3_nt: TGTGCCAGCAGCCCCCCCGGCGGAGGGGAGGGATACAATGAGCAGTTCTTC

d_call: NA
j_call: TRBJ2-3
clone_size: NA
v_call: TRBV27
cdr3_length: 14
cdr3_aa: CASSRGLGADTQYF
cdr3_nt: TGTGCCAGCAGTCGGGGACTGGGGGCAGATACGCAGTATTTT

d_call: TRBD1
j_call: TRBJ2-2
clone_size: NA
v_call: TRBV27
cdr3_length: 17
cdr3_aa: CASSLRADRAGTGELFF
cdr3_nt: TGTGCCAGCAGTTTACGCGCCGACAGGGCGGGCACCGGGGAGCTGTTTTTT